The 23 T cell receptor beta chains reported below all come from one sample, sequenced in a study of T cells in Graves' hyperthyroidism and ophthalmopathy. It was RNA transcripts that yielded the amplified TCR beta CDR3 regions. HTBI primers were the set used in a first-round RT-PCR of the TCR CDR3. TCRdb ran MiXCR on the multiplex PCR reads and lists one entry per CDR3 protein. The top ten hold 15% to 20% of the sample, which has approximately 530,000 distinct CDR3 sequences, 15% to 20% seen once. The sequenced sample consisted of blood. The receptors stem from a woman aged 18-29 years with Graves' hyperthyroidism.

Details on this clonotype: This may be a read error, as it is one base from a much larger clone. V is TRBV12-3 or TRBV12-4 and J is TRBJ1-1, with 7 bases lining up with TRBD1. This CDR3 comprises 15 residues. J was trimmed by 4 bases and V by 6 bases; bases with no gene match: 11. DNA for the CDR3: TGTGCCAGCAGACCGACGACAGGGACGAGCACTGAAGCTTTCTTT. Its translation: CASRPTTGTSTEAFF.

The chain carries TRBV19 and TRBJ1-5; no clear D gene. The length of the CDR3 is 15 residues. Germline CDR1 and CDR2: LNHDA and SQIVND (reference sequence). Trimming took 6 bases from V and 5 from J, leaving 17 bases between them. The CDR3 DNA reads TGTGCCAGTAGGCTCGTCGGGCAGTTCCATCAGCCCCAGCATTTT. It yields the protein CASRLVGQFHQPQHF.

This clonotype was picked up many times. J is TRBJ1-5 and V is TRBV2; D not resolved. Trimming shortened V by 7 bases and J by 0 bases, and 7 bases separated the two germline ends. The CDR3 has 13 amino acids. CDR1 SNHLY and CDR2 FYNNEI come from the germline V gene. The CDR3 is CASMADSNQPQHF. The CDR3 region has the DNA TGTGCCAGCATGGCGGATAGCAATCAGCCCCAGCATTTT.

This rearrangement joins TRBV5-1 to TRBJ1-6; maybe TRBD1 (6 bases). CDR1 and CDR2 (germline): SGHRS, YFSETQ. Trimming pared 4 bases from V and 9 bases from J, leaving 14 bases between. The CDR3 consists of 14 residues. This chain's CDR3 is CASSEGHAGSPLHF. CDR3 DNA: TGCGCCAGCAGCGAGGGACACGCAGGTTCACCCCTCCACTTT.

V gene TRBV25-1 combines with J gene TRBJ1-2; D gene uncertain. The V gene lost 6 bases and the J gene lost 3 bases, with 11 bases spanning the gap. Germline CDR1 MGHDK, CDR2 SYGVNS. The CDR3 length is 13 residues. CDR3 nucleotides: TGTGCCAGCAGCACTGGGCTAGACTATGGCTACACCTTC. Its translation is CASSTGLDYGYTF.

This clonotype was observed a few times. CDR3 region: CASSPSHTGGTEAFF. The CDR3 DNA reads as TGCGCCAGCAGCCCAAGTCACACAGGGGGCACTGAAGCTTTCTTT. This chain joins TRBV5-1 and TRBJ1-1; 8 bases are shared with TRBD1. The V gene end was trimmed by 4 bases and the J gene end by 4 bases; junction bases not matched to a gene: 9. CDR1 is SGHRS and CDR2 is YFSETQ in the germline V gene. The CDR3 contains 15 residues.

A note on this clonotype: The conserved phenylalanine or tryptophan is not found at the CDR3 terminus, so this likely reflects a read error. CDR3 DNA sequence: TGTGCCAGCAGCCAAGGCACAGGACTAGGCACTGAAGCTTTCCTT. It encodes CASSQGTGLGTEAFL. The V and J genes are TRBV14 and TRBJ1-1, with D possibly TRBD1 on 5 matching bases. There are 15 residues in the CDR3. V lost 1 base, J lost 4 bases, and 13 bases lay in between. In germline, CDR1 is SGHDN, CDR2 FVKESK.

The chain has TRBV24-1 and TRBJ2-1, with TRBD2 matching over 7 bases. V lost 5 bases to trimming and J lost 2 bases; unmatched junction nucleotides: 2. The CDR3 totals 14 residues. Germline V gives CDR1 KGHDR, CDR2 SFDVKD. The CDR3 sequence: CATSGGRAYNEQFF. As DNA, the CDR3 is TGTGCCACCAGTGGGGGGAGGGCCTACAATGAGCAGTTCTTC.

As regards this clonotype: With a much larger clone just one base away, this may be a read error. The chain recombines TRBV2 with TRBJ2-7, with D perhaps TRBD2 (6 bases). Germline V gene lookup returns CDR1 SNHLY and CDR2 FYNNEI. Trimming took off 6 bases at V and 7 bases at J, with 28 bases between the two ends. The CDR3 is made up of 17 amino acids. The CDR3 sequence: CASRRLIAGSGDGEQYF. The CDR3, as DNA: TGTGCCAGCAGAAGGCTAATCGCGGGGTCAGGAGATGGGGAGCAGTACTTC.

This clonotype was counted at least ten times. This chain links TRBV20-1 with TRBJ2-5; D not certain. In germline, CDR1 is DFQATT, CDR2 SNEGSKA (reference sequence). V lost 3 bases, J lost 7 bases, and 12 bases lay in between. The CDR3 contains 12 residues. CDR3 sequence reads: CSASAGEATQYF. Written as DNA, the CDR3 is TGCAGTGCTAGTGCCGGCGAGGCGACCCAGTACTTC.

The rearrangement links TRBV29-1 to TRBJ1-2; D not certain. V lost 2 bases and J 6 bases, leaving 13 bases between the germline ends. Germline V gene sequence: CDR1 SQVTM, CDR2 ANQGSEA. CDR3 length: 13 residues. The CDR3 region has the DNA TGCAGCGTTGAAAGTCAAGGGAGGAATGGCTACACCTTC. Translation gives CSVESQGRNGYTF. Supplemented by reference TRBV29-1 and TRBJ1-2, the full variable domain reads SAVISQKPSRDICQRGTSLTIQCQVDSQVTMMFWYRQQPGQSLTLIATANQGSEATYESGFVIDKFPISRPNLTFSTLTVSNMSPEDSSIYLCSVESQGRNGYTFGSGTRLTVV.

This chain connects TRBV5-1 to TRBJ2-7, with D unresolved. This CDR3 is 14 amino acids long. CDR1 is SGHRS, CDR2 YFSETQ, per germline. Trimming stripped 2 bases from V and 3 bases from J, with 12 bases between. The CDR3 sequence is CASSLDSPRYEQYF. CDR3 nucleotides: TGCGCCAGCAGCTTAGATTCCCCGCGCTACGAGCAGTACTTC.

A few counts support this clonotype. V and J are TRBV7-9 and TRBJ1-2, with TRBD1 identical over 7 bases. The V gene end was trimmed by 1 base and the J gene end by 4 bases; junction bases not matched to a gene: 6. CDR1 is SEHNR, CDR2 FQNEAQ, per germline (reference sequence). The CDR3 is 15 residues long. The CDR3 sequence: CASSLGRTGSYGYTF. CDR3 sequence (DNA): TGTGCCAGCAGCTTAGGTAGGACAGGCTCCTATGGCTACACCTTC.

This clonotype was recorded a few times. CDR3 residues: CASSFAKSGELFF. CDR3 bases: TGTGCCAGCAGCTTTGCTAAATCCGGGGAGCTGTTTTTT. V usage is TRBV7-9 and J usage is TRBJ2-2; no clear D. CDR3 length: 13 amino acids. Looked up from germline, CDR1 is SEHNR and CDR2 is FQNEAQ (reference sequence). Trimming left V 3 bases short and J 6 bases short, with 8 bases between.

This clonotype showed up many times. The rearrangement joins TRBV12-3 or TRBV12-4 to TRBJ2-3; weak D call: TRBD1 (6 bases). Trimming cost V 6 bases and J 6 bases, with 22 bases left between them. The CDR3 extends over 16 amino acids. CDR3 DNA sequence: TGTGCCAGCAGCCCACAGGGCGGAGAATGGTCGGATACGCAGTATTTT. Its protein product is CASSPQGGEWSDTQYF.

The chain carries TRBV9 and TRBJ1-6; 9 nucleotides align to TRBD1. CDR1 and CDR2 from the germline V gene are SGDLS and YYNGEE. V lost 4 bases and J lost 8; bases outside the gene matches: 7. The CDR3 length is 15 residues. CDR3 in amino acids: CASSLSTGGDSPLHF. As DNA, the CDR3 is TGTGCCAGCAGCCTCTCGACAGGGGGGGATTCACCCCTCCACTTT.

In its sample, this clonotype was seen many times. The CDR3 sequence is CASSDPGPYEQYF. As DNA, the CDR3 is TGTGCCAGCAGTGACCCGGGTCCCTACGAGCAGTACTTC. The V call is TRBV2, the J call TRBJ2-7, with unresolved D. The CDR3 sequence is 13 residues long. CDR1 and CDR2 from the germline V gene are SNHLY and FYNNEI. Trimming took off 3 bases at V and 2 bases at J, with 8 bases between the two ends. Combining the CDR3 with reference TRBV2 and TRBJ2-7 gives the whole variable domain EPEVTQTPSHQVTQMGQEVILRCVPISNHLYFYWYRQILGQKVEFLVSFYNNEISEKSEIFDDQFSVERPDGSNFTLKIRSTKLEDSAMYFCASSDPGPYEQYFGPGTRLTVT.

This clonotype was seen repeatedly, ten times or more. This chain connects TRBV12-3 or TRBV12-4 to TRBJ2-1, with a tentative D call TRBD1 (6 bases). CDR3 length equals 14 residues. Trimming left V 5 bases short and J 2 bases short, with 10 bases between. Here the CDR3 DNA reads TGTGCCAGCAGTGACGGGACAACCTACAATGAGCAGTTCTTC. Translated: CASSDGTTYNEQFF.

This clonotype was counted at least ten times. The chain is built from TRBV20-1 and TRBJ2-1; tentatively, D is TRBD2 (6 bases). Germline CDR1 DFQATT, CDR2 SNEGSKA (reference sequence). The V and J ends lost 6 bases and 8 bases respectively, with 17 bases between them. The length of the CDR3 is 13 residues. CDR3 protein: CSASSGPGDEQFF. Written as DNA, the CDR3 is TGCAGTGCCAGTAGCGGTCCGGGGGATGAGCAGTTCTTC.

CDR3: CASSQDTSGVYEQYF. The CDR3 DNA sequence: TGTGCCAGCAGCCAAGATACTAGCGGGGTGTACGAGCAGTACTTC. The V gene is TRBV3-1, the J gene TRBJ2-7; 10 bases align to TRBD2. This CDR3 contains 15 residues. V lost 0 bases and J lost 4; bases outside the gene matches: 3. The germline V gene encodes CDR1 LGHDT and CDR2 YNNKEL (reference sequence).

V is TRBV7-2 and J is TRBJ2-7; D may be TRBD1 (6 bases). The V gene lost 5 bases and the J gene lost 0 bases, with 8 bases spanning the gap. The CDR3 spans 13 residues. CDR1 SGHTA and CDR2 FQGNSA come from the germline V gene. The CDR3 nucleotides are TGTGCCAGCAGCGGACAGTTCTCCTACGAGCAGTACTTC. It translates to CASSGQFSYEQYF. The complete variable domain, with remaining parts taken from reference TRBV7-2 and TRBJ2-7, reads GAGVSQSPSNKVTEKGKDVELRCDPISGHTALYWYRQSLGQGLEFLIYFQGNSAPDKSGLPSDRFSAERTGGSVSTLTIQRTQQEDSAVYLCASSGQFSYEQYFGPGTRLTVT.

This clonotype was counted at least ten times. The chain joins TRBV24-1 to TRBJ1-1, with 7 bases matching TRBD1. Trimming cost V 5 bases and J 5 bases; bases outside gene matches: 4. CDR1 is KGHDR, CDR2 SFDVKD, per germline. CDR3 length: 13 amino acids. The CDR3 bases are TGTGCCACCAGTGGACAGGGAGGAACTGAAGCTTTCTTT. Translating gives CATSGQGGTEAFF.

In this sample, this clonotype turned up many times. This sequence joins TRBV7-2 and TRBJ2-7; D is ambiguous. The CDR3 runs 14 residues. Trimming shortened V by 1 base and J by 3 bases, and 10 bases separated the two germline ends. Germline-derived CDR1 and CDR2 are SGHTA and FQGNSA. CDR3 DNA sequence: TGTGCCAGCAGCTTAGGTCGGCAAAACTACGAGCAGTACTTC. Translation: CASSLGRQNYEQYF. Supplemented by reference TRBV7-2 and TRBJ2-7, the full variable domain reads GAGVSQSPSNKVTEKGKDVELRCDPISGHTALYWYRQSLGQGLEFLIYFQGNSAPDKSGLPSDRFSAERTGGSVSTLTIQRTQQEDSAVYLCASSLGRQNYEQYFGPGTRLTVT.